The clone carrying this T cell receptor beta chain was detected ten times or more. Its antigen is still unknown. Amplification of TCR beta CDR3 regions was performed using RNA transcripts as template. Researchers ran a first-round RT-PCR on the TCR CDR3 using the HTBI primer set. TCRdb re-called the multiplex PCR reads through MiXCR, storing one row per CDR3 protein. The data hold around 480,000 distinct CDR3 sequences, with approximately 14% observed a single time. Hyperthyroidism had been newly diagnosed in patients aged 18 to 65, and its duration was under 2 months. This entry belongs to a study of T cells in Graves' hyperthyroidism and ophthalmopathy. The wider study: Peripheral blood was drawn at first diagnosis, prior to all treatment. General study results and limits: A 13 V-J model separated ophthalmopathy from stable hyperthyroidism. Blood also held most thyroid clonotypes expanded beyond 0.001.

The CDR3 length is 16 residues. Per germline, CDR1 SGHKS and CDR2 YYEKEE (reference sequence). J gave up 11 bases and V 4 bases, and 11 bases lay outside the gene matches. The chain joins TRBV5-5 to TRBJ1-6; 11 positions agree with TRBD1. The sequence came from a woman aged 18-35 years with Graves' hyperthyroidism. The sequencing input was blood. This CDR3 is CASSVGQGAAGPPLHF. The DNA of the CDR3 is TGTGCCAGCAGCGTCGGACAGGGGGCGGCTGGTCCACCCCTCCACTTT. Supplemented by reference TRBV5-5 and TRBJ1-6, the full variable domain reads DAGVTQSPTHLIKTRGQQVTLRCSPISGHKSVSWYQQVLGQGPQFIFQYYEKEERGRGNFPDRFSARQFPNYSSELNVNALLLGDSALYLCASSVGQGAAGPPLHFGNGTRLTVT.